The 25 T cell receptor beta chains presented below share a single source sample, sequenced in a study of T-cell memory formation after mild COVID-19. One entry per CDR3 protein, called by TCRdb with MiXCR from the 5' RACE reads. The repertoire has about 610,000 distinct CDR3 sequences, 17% of them found once; the top ten carry roughly 8%. Sequencing input: PBMCs or a T cell subset sorted from them (not recorded which). These receptors all come from an adult woman who had mild COVID-19 (a few samples of this study predate the infection). Cell type and time point are not known.

This clonotype has only a few counts. The chain employs TRBV12-3 or TRBV12-4 and TRBJ2-7, with 8 bases aligning to TRBD2. J lost 4 bases, V lost 6 bases, and 11 bases had no gene match. This CDR3 has 15 amino acids. The CDR3 sequence is CASSLRGGSVYEQYF. CDR3 DNA sequence: TGTGCCAGCAGCCTCCGGGGGGGGTCGGTGTACGAGCAGTACTTC.

V is TRBV5-1 and J is TRBJ2-6; the D call may be TRBD1 or TRBD2 (6 bases each). CDR3 size: 16 residues. Germline loops: CDR1 SGHRS, CDR2 YFSETQ. V dropped 4 bases and J dropped 4 bases, with 15 bases sitting between them. In DNA, the CDR3 is TGCGCCAGCAGCCCCTCGGGGGCGCGCGGGGCCAACGTCCTGACTTTC. Encoded protein: CASSPSGARGANVLTF.

This clonotype was found a few times. This chain links TRBV28 with TRBJ2-7, with D perhaps assigned TRBD1 or TRBD2 (7 bases each). Trimming stripped 6 bases from V and 13 bases from J, with 25 bases between. The CDR3 is made up of 14 amino acids. Germline lookup yields CDR1 MDHEN and CDR2 SYDVKM. Here the CDR3 DNA reads TGTGCCAGCAGCACGCCCGCCCTCAGGGGGGGCTTATACTTC. Translating it yields CASSTPALRGGLYF.

V and J are TRBV27 and TRBJ2-2, with D unclear. The germline V gene encodes CDR1 MNHEY and CDR2 SMNVEV (reference sequence). The CDR3 spans 13 residues. V was trimmed by 1 base and J by 3 bases, leaving 3 bases between them. CDR3 coding DNA: TGTGCCAGCAGTTTATGGCACACCGGGGAGCTGTTTTTT. It yields the protein CASSLWHTGELFF.

The rearrangement links TRBV9 to TRBJ1-1; 7 positions match TRBD1. The trim removed 2 bases at V and 5 bases at J, leaving 9 bases unmatched. There are 15 residues in the CDR3. Germline-derived CDR1 and CDR2 are SGDLS and YYNGEE. CDR3 loop: CASSVGEGAYTEAFF. CDR3 in DNA: TGTGCCAGCAGCGTCGGGGAGGGGGCATATACTGAAGCTTTCTTT.

A few counts support this clonotype. The rearrangement uses TRBV15 and TRBJ2-1; the match to TRBD2 covers 7 bases. This CDR3 is 15 amino acids long. The V and J ends lost 4 bases and 3 bases, in that order; junction bases with no gene match: 6. The germline V gene has CDR1 LNHNV and CDR2 YYDKDF (reference sequence). CDR3 residues: CATSTGGSDYNEQFF. Here the CDR3 DNA reads TGTGCCACCAGCACCGGCGGGAGTGACTACAATGAGCAGTTCTTC.

The chain combines TRBV5-6 with TRBJ1-2; 7 bases agree with TRBD1. Germline trimming cut 3 bases from V and 4 bases from J; bases unmatched to any gene: 9. Germline V gene data show CDR1 as SGHDT and CDR2 as YYEEEE. The CDR3 covers 15 residues. CDR3 protein: CASSSGTAITYGYTF. CDR3 nucleotides: TGTGCCAGCAGCTCAGGGACAGCGATTACCTATGGCTACACCTTC.

The rearrangement uses TRBV18 and TRBJ2-3; unclear D gene. Germline V lookup: CDR1 KGHSH, CDR2 LQKENI. The CDR3 runs to 15 residues. V was shortened by 3 bases and J by 8 bases, with 18 bases between the two germline ends. In DNA, the CDR3 is TGTGCCAGCTCACCCATTCAGGAGCCCTGGGGTACGCAGTATTTT. Amino acids: CASSPIQEPWGTQYF.

The CDR3: CASSQGTEGDTQYF. As DNA, the CDR3 is TGTGCCAGCAGCCAAGGAACGGAGGGAGATACGCAGTATTTT. This chain joins TRBV4-2 and TRBJ2-3; tentatively, D is TRBD2 (6 bases). Germline loops: CDR1 LGHNA, CDR2 YNFKEQ. The CDR3 loop spans 14 amino acids. Trimming left V 1 base short and J 5 bases short, with 10 bases between.

This chain joins TRBV19 and TRBJ2-3; 8 bases align to TRBD1. Germline V CDR1 and CDR2: LNHDA, SQIVND (reference sequence). The CDR3 is 15 amino acids. V gave up 6 bases and J gave up 5 bases; unmatched junction bases: 10. The CDR3 reads CASSQTGVRGDTQYF. The CDR3 DNA is TGTGCCAGTAGCCAGACAGGGGTGCGTGGAGATACGCAGTATTTT.

V gene TRBV24-1 combines with J gene TRBJ2-7, with TRBD1 matching over 8 bases. The CDR3 has 15 residues. Trimming removed 4 bases from V and 6 bases from J; junction bases left unmatched: 10. Per germline, CDR1 KGHDR and CDR2 SFDVKD. Written as DNA, the CDR3 is TGTGCCACCAGTGACCGCGACAGGGGAGAGGGCGAGCAGTACTTC. It specifies CATSDRDRGEGEQYF.

In its sample, this clonotype was seen a few times. The rearrangement links TRBV20-1 to TRBJ2-7; TRBD2 aligns across 8 bases. Trimming removed 2 bases from V and 7 bases from J; junction bases left unmatched: 10. The CDR3 length is 14 residues. Per germline, CDR1 DFQATT and CDR2 SNEGSKA (reference sequence). The CDR3 DNA reads TGCAGTGCTAGACCAACTAGCGGCTGGGGGGAGCAGTACTTC. Translated: CSARPTSGWGEQYF.

This clonotype has a handful of counts. This chain uses TRBV4-1 with TRBJ2-7; 9 nucleotides match TRBD1. Germline values: CDR1 MGHRA, CDR2 YSYEKL. This CDR3 spans 16 amino acids. Unmatched junction bases numbered 7, after V lost 0 bases and J lost 4 bases. The CDR3 sequence: CASSQDPSGQGYEQYF. The CDR3 DNA sequence: TGCGCCAGCAGCCAAGATCCGTCGGGACAGGGATACGAGCAGTACTTC.

The gene calls are TRBV4-2 and TRBJ1-1, with D maybe TRBD1 (5 bases). The CDR3 is 15 residues long. V lost 4 bases to trimming and J lost 3 bases, with 15 bases between them. CDR1 is LGHNA, CDR2 YNFKEQ, per germline. In DNA, the CDR3 is TGTGCCAGCAGCCTGAAGGGGCGTGAGGACACTGAAGCTTTCTTT. It is translated as CASSLKGREDTEAFF.

CDR3 sequence: CATSSKGGQPNTEAFF. For the CDR3, the DNA is TGTGCCACCAGCAGTAAAGGGGGGCAGCCTAACACTGAAGCTTTCTTT. This chain connects TRBV15 to TRBJ1-1; weak D call: TRBD1 (6 bases). The CDR3 runs 16 residues. Germline CDR1 reads LNHNV; CDR2 reads YYDKDF (reference sequence). Trimming pared 3 bases from V and 2 bases from J, leaving 16 bases between.

Comment on this clonotype: Sequence at one end of the junction differs from germline and may be a read error. This chain joins TRBV12-3 or TRBV12-4 and TRBJ2-3, with D perhaps matching TRBD2 (5 bases). This CDR3 has 14 amino acids. DNA of the CDR3: TGCGCCAGCAGGAACGACTACCACACAGATACGCAGTATTTT. Residues: CASRNDYHTDTQYF.

This clonotype was observed a handful of times. The chain joins TRBV5-1 to TRBJ2-3, with a possible D match to TRBD2 (5 bases). The V gene lost 6 bases and the J gene lost 2 bases, with 13 bases spanning the gap. The CDR3 is 14 residues long. Germline V gene lookup returns CDR1 SGHRS and CDR2 YFSETQ. The CDR3 here is CASTVREYTDTQYF. Written as DNA, the CDR3 is TGCGCCAGCACCGTTAGGGAGTACACAGATACGCAGTATTTT.

This clonotype was seen a handful of times. The chain couples TRBV16 to TRBJ1-5; TRBD1 agrees at 9 bases. With V trimmed by 3 bases and J by 6 bases, 6 bases remained unmatched. Germline V gene lookup returns CDR1 KGHSY and CDR2 FQNENV. CDR3 length: 15 residues. CDR3 in amino acids: CASSQGTGFGQPQHF. In DNA form, the CDR3 reads TGTGCCAGCAGCCAGGGGACAGGGTTTGGTCAGCCCCAGCATTTT.

CDR3 in amino acids: CASSYTGQGTEAFF. The CDR3, as DNA: TGTGCCAGCAGTTACACGGGACAGGGAACTGAAGCTTTCTTT. The chain joins TRBV6-5 to TRBJ1-1; 9 positions agree with TRBD1. The V gene's germline CDR1 is MNHEY and CDR2 SVGAGI. The V segment lost 2 bases and the J segment 5 bases; nucleotides outside the gene matches: 3. This CDR3 is built from 14 residues.

This clonotype was detected only a few times. This chain uses TRBV9 with TRBJ2-1, with D possibly TRBD1 on 6 matching bases. Germline V lookup: CDR1 SGDLS, CDR2 YYNGEE. This CDR3 comprises 15 residues. V gave up 2 bases and J gave up 10 bases, with 19 bases separating them. The CDR3 sequence: CASSVGTNSLGEQFF. CDR3 coding DNA: TGTGCCAGCAGCGTCGGGACAAACTCCCTCGGGGAGCAGTTCTTC.

The CDR3 protein is CASSLGTGLGTDTQYF. In DNA form, the CDR3 reads TGTGCCAGCAGCTTGGGGACAGGCCTAGGCACAGATACGCAGTATTTT. The J gene is TRBJ2-3, the V gene TRBV5-5, with 7 bases fitting TRBD1. CDR3 size: 16 residues. Per the germline V gene, CDR1 is SGHKS and CDR2 is YYEKEE (reference sequence). V trimming: 0 bases; J trimming: 1 base; junction bases outside the gene matches: 5.

The rearrangement joins TRBV2 to TRBJ2-7; D gene unclear. CDR3 length: 11 amino acids. CDR1 is SNHLY, CDR2 FYNNEI, per germline. V was shortened by 3 bases and J by 7 bases, with 7 bases between the two germline ends. CDR3 DNA: TGTGCCAGCAGTGACAGACCAGAGCAGTACTTC. Its translation: CASSDRPEQYF.

The rearrangement links TRBV4-2 to TRBJ2-7; 14 positions match TRBD2. The CDR3 extends over 17 amino acids. After removal of 1 base from V and 2 bases from J, the junction contained 4 bases not matched to a gene. Per germline, CDR1 LGHNA and CDR2 YNFKEQ. CDR3 amino acids: CASSQGTSGGLAYEQYF. CDR3 nucleotides: TGTGCCAGCAGCCAAGGGACTAGCGGGGGGTTAGCCTACGAGCAGTACTTC.

In its sample, this clonotype was seen a few times. V usage is TRBV7-2 and J usage is TRBJ2-3, with 7 bases fitting TRBD2. This CDR3 contains 16 residues. The trim removed 4 bases at V and 2 bases at J, leaving 9 bases unmatched. Germline V lookup: CDR1 SGHTA, CDR2 FQGNSA. CDR3 nucleotides: TGTGCCAGCAGCTGGGGGGGGAGCGGGATCACAGATACGCAGTATTTT. Amino acids: CASSWGGSGITDTQYF.

The chain couples TRBV29-1 to TRBJ2-7; D is unclear. Trimming took off 6 bases at V and 4 bases at J, with 4 bases between the two ends. Germline CDR1 reads SQVTM; CDR2 reads ANQGSEA. The CDR3 is 9 residues long. CDR3 loop: CSVGYEQYF. In DNA form, the CDR3 reads TGCAGCGTGGGGTACGAGCAGTACTTC.